The following is a TCR beta chain sequence with its context. Its antigen is still unknown. Per germline, CDR1 SGHDN and CDR2 FVKESK. With 4 bases removed from V and 5 bases from J, the gap between germline ends came to 22 bases. The CDR3 runs 17 residues. This entry belongs to a study of T-cell reconstitution after alpha-beta-depleted transplantation in children. Study conclusions and caveats: Reported findings indicate that, about two months after transplant, alpha-beta T cells came from several hundred expanded clones, which were derived from non-depleted graft cells. At the one-year point after transplant, T-cell counts and TCRbeta diversity were found to come mostly from T cells that had been newly produced. Surviving recipient T cells and intrathymic progenitors accounted for some patients' high TCRbeta diversity at day 60.

Preparation of the TCRbeta library involved a method that used unique molecular identifiers. One entry per CDR3 protein, called by TCRdb with MiXCR from the PCR reads. The sample consists of 250,000 to 300,000 distinct CDR3 sequences, 9.5% to 13% of them appearing once. The chain uses TRBV14 and TRBJ2-3, with D perhaps matching TRBD2 (6 bases). The TCR originated in a boy younger than two with acute myeloid leukemia, due to receive a stem cell transplant. The sequenced sample was PBMCs, obtained before TCRalphabeta/CD19-depleted stem cell transplant. Here the CDR3 reads CASSRGQRGRSRDTQYF. The CDR3 DNA reads as TGTGCCAGCAGCCGAGGTCAGCGTGGGAGGTCCCGAGATACGCAGTATTTT.